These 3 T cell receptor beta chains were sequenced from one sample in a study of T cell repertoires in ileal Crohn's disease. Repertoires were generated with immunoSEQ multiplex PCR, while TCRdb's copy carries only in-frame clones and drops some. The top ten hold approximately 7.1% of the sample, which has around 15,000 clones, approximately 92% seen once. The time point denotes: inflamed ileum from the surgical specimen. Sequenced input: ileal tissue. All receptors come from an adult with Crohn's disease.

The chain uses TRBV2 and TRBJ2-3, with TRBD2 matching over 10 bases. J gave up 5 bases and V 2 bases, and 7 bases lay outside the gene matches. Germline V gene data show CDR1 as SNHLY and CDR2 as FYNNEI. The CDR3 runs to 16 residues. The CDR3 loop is CASSEPSGGAGDTQYF. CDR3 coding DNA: TGTGCCAGCAGTGAACCTAGCGGGGGAGCTGGAGATACGCAGTATTTT.

CDR3 nucleotide sequence: TGTGCCAGCAGTCTTCACTTAACTCGGGAACCCCTCCACTTT. Amino acid sequence: CASSLHLTREPLHF. This rearrangement joins TRBV6-1 to TRBJ1-6; D is unresolved. V was shortened by 5 bases and J by 12 bases, with 17 bases between the two germline ends. Per germline, CDR1 MNHNS and CDR2 SASEGT. The CDR3 extends over 14 amino acids.

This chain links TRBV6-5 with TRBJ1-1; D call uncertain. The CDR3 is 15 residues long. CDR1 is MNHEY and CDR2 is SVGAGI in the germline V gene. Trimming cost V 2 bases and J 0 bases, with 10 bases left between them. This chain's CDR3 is CASSYISNLNTEAFF. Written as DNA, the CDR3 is TGTGCCAGCAGTTACATCTCGAACTTGAACACTGAAGCTTTCTTT.